This is a list of T cell receptor beta chains from one sample in a study of blood T cell repertoires in COVID-19. Assay: immunoSEQ multiplex PCR; the TCRdb copy retains only in-frame clones and omits some. The sample carries under 200,000 clones, around nine tenths recorded once. The specimen was peripheral blood. All receptors derive from an elderly woman with COVID-19, enrolled during active disease. CDR3s include the opening cysteine and the closing phenylalanine or tryptophan. D genes are given only for firm matches. Part of the rows lack a size; the others show once, few, many or a class for expanded clones.

d_gene: NA; abundance: NA; len: 14; j_gene: TRBJ2-2; v_gene: TRBV9; CDR3nt: TGTGCCAGCAGCGTGGGCTTTAACACCGGGGAGCTGTTTTTT; CDR3aa: CASSVGFNTGELFF
d_gene: TRBD2; abundance: NA; len: 15; j_gene: TRBJ2-1; v_gene: TRBV2; CDR3nt: TGTGCCAGCAGTGATAGCGGGAGCTCCTACAATGAGCAGTTCTTC; CDR3aa: CASSDSGSSYNEQFF
d_gene: NA; abundance: NA; len: 15; j_gene: TRBJ1-5; v_gene: TRBV19; CDR3nt: TGTGCCAGTAGCACGGCCGAGGGTGGCAATCAGCCCCAGCATTTT; CDR3aa: CASSTAEGGNQPQHF
d_gene: NA; abundance: NA; len: 15; j_gene: TRBJ2-7; v_gene: TRBV6-2/TRBV6-3; CDR3nt: TGTGCCAGCAGTACCCAGCGGTACCCTCCCTACGAGCAGTACTTC; CDR3aa: CASSTQRYPPYEQYF
d_gene: NA; abundance: many; len: 14; j_gene: TRBJ1-6; v_gene: TRBV11-2; CDR3nt: TGTGCCAGCAGCTCGCCTCGGGGGTACTCACCCCTCCACTTT; CDR3aa: CASSSPRGYSPLHF
d_gene: TRBD2; abundance: NA; len: 16; j_gene: TRBJ2-1; v_gene: TRBV19; CDR3nt: TGTGCCAGTAGTACCTCCGCTAGCGGGAGCCGAGGTGAGCAGTTCTTC; CDR3aa: CASSTSASGSRGEQFF
d_gene: NA; abundance: NA; len: 14; j_gene: TRBJ1-1; v_gene: TRBV19; CDR3nt: TGTGCCAGTAGCCCGGGGGGCAAAAGGACTGAAGCTTTCTTT; CDR3aa: CASSPGGKRTEAFF
d_gene: TRBD1; abundance: once; len: 16; j_gene: TRBJ2-1; v_gene: TRBV5-6; CDR3nt: TGTGCCAGCAGTGAATTCGGGACAGGGGTTTACGATGAGCAGTTCTTC; CDR3aa: CASSEFGTGVYDEQFF
d_gene: NA; abundance: NA; len: 13; j_gene: TRBJ1-2; v_gene: TRBV27; CDR3nt: TGTGCCAGCAGTTCCAACCTCCTGAGTGGCTACACCTTC; CDR3aa: CASSSNLLSGYTF
d_gene: TRBD1; abundance: NA; len: 12; j_gene: TRBJ1-2; v_gene: TRBV12-3/TRBV12-4; CDR3nt: TGTGCCAGCGGGGACAGCAACTATGGCTACACCTTC; CDR3aa: CASGDSNYGYTF
d_gene: NA; abundance: NA; len: 14; j_gene: TRBJ1-1; v_gene: TRBV4-3; CDR3nt: TGCGCCAGCAGCCAAGACGCCCTCGGGGCTGAAGCTTTCTTT; CDR3aa: CASSQDALGAEAFF
d_gene: TRBD2; abundance: NA; len: 16; j_gene: TRBJ2-4; v_gene: TRBV7-2; CDR3nt: TGTGCCAGCAGCTTACAGACTAGCGCCCGCGGGGGCATTCAGTACTTC; CDR3aa: CASSLQTSARGGIQYF
d_gene: NA; abundance: NA; len: 14; j_gene: TRBJ1-5; v_gene: TRBV7-2; CDR3nt: TGTGCCAGCAGCTTCCCAGGCTCCGATCAGCCCCAGCATTTT; CDR3aa: CASSFPGSDQPQHF
d_gene: NA; abundance: NA; len: 12; j_gene: TRBJ1-1; v_gene: TRBV12-3/TRBV12-4; CDR3nt: TGTGCCAGCAGTTCCCACGGACAGGAAGCTTTCTTT; CDR3aa: CASSSHGQEAFF
d_gene: TRBD2; abundance: NA; len: 14; j_gene: TRBJ2-7; v_gene: TRBV4-3; CDR3nt: TGCGCCAGCAGCCAAGTCGGACGGGAGGGAGAGCAGTACTTC; CDR3aa: CASSQVGREGEQYF